This T cell receptor beta chain appears in the sequencing data of a study of blood T cell repertoires in COVID-19. The wider study: PBMCs, B-cell-depleted T cells, or T cells were the source of the cDNA or gDNA that made up the material.

This table comes from immunoSEQ multiplex PCR, and its TCRdb copy is limited to in-frame clones, with some not included. The sample has about 260,000 clones, approximately 85% seen once; the top ten hold 0.7%. The junction had 12 bases not matched to a gene; V was cut back by 4 bases and J by 6 bases. Germline V gene lookup returns CDR1 LGHDT and CDR2 YNNKEL (reference sequence). This CDR3 is 15 amino acids long. Sequencing was performed on peripheral blood. The genes are TRBV3-1 (or the pseudogene TRBV3-2) and TRBJ2-7, with 7 bases matching TRBD2. The clonotype originates from a human donor in a cohort sampled during active COVID-19. The DNA of the CDR3 is TGTGCCAGCAGCCTAGGACTAGTGTTTCCCGGCGAGCAGTACTTC. Amino acids: CASSLGLVFPGEQYF.